Listed below are T cell receptor beta chains from one sample, sequenced in a study of cytomegalovirus exposure and HLA in healthy donors. Profiling relied on immunoSEQ multiplex PCR, and the TCRdb table lists in-frame clones only, not all of them. Reported are some 160,000 clones; the ten largest clones contain roughly 1.9%. Sequencing was carried out using PBMCs. All receptors come from a man aged 30 to 45 in good health and CMV-seronegative. CDR3s include the opening cysteine and the closing phenylalanine or tryptophan. The D gene is left open where the match is weak.

v_gene,j_gene,d_gene,CDR3aa,CDR3nt
TRBV5-1,TRBJ1-2,TRBD1,CASSLGQGLNYGYTF,TGCGCCAGCAGCTTGGGACAGGGTCTAAACTATGGCTACACCTTC
TRBV5-4,TRBJ2-1,.,CASSAHRGQSVTEQFF,TGTGCCAGCAGCGCCCATAGGGGTCAATCGGTAACTGAGCAGTTCTTC
TRBV7-9,TRBJ2-7,.,CASSLSGGEQYF,TGTGCCAGCAGCTTATCCGGGGGCGAGCAGTACTTC
TRBV5-4,TRBJ2-2,.,CASSLGVGAAELFF,TGTGCCAGCAGCTTGGGTGTGGGCGCTGCGGAGCTGTTTTTT
TRBV5-4,TRBJ2-7,TRBD2,CASSLGRERGGVHEQYF,TGTGCCAGCAGTCTTGGTAGGGAGCGGGGTGGGGTACACGAGCAGTACTTC
TRBV28,TRBJ1-1,TRBD1,CASRMTGRYTEAFF,TGTGCCAGCAGGATGACAGGGAGGTACACTGAAGCTTTCTTT
TRBV5-4,TRBJ1-6,.,CASSLIGPAGDSPLHF,TGTGCCAGCAGCTTGATTGGGCCGGCGGGGGATTCACCCCTCCACTTT
TRBV19,TRBJ2-5,.,CASSMRTSQETQYF,TGTGCCAGTAGTATGCGGACATCCCAAGAGACCCAGTACTTC
TRBV14,TRBJ2-1,.,CASSPLHPYDNEQFF,TGTGCCAGCAGCCCCCTCCACCCCTATGACAATGAGCAGTTCTTC
TRBV25-1,TRBJ2-7,TRBD2,CASSRTGSGRYEQYF,TGTGCCAGCAGTCGCACAGGTAGCGGGAGGTACGAGCAGTACTTC
TRBV9,TRBJ1-1,.,CASSTGGGTLNTEAFF,TGTGCCAGCAGTACGGGAGGGGGGACACTGAACACTGAAGCTTTCTTT
TRBV5-1,TRBJ2-7,.,CASSLDRSSYEQYF,TGCGCCAGCAGCTTGGACCGTAGCTCCTACGAGCAGTACTTC
TRBV5-1,TRBJ1-3,.,CASRLQTGSRNTIYF,TGCGCCAGCAGACTTCAGACAGGATCACGAAACACCATATATTTT
TRBV28,TRBJ1-1,.,CASRPPVTEAFF,TGTGCCAGCAGGCCCCCGGTTACTGAAGCTTTCTTT
TRBV15,TRBJ2-2,TRBD2,CATSRVLAGVTGELFF,TGTGCCACCAGCAGAGTGCTAGCGGGAGTTACCGGGGAGCTGTTTTTT
TRBV11-3,TRBJ2-2,.,CASSLAGTGELFF,TGTGCCAGCAGCTTAGCAGGCACCGGGGAGCTGTTTTTT
TRBV2,TRBJ1-2,TRBD1,CASRTQGEGYTF,TGTGCCAGCAGAACACAGGGGGAAGGCTACACCTTC
TRBV6-1,TRBJ2-7,.,CASGQGTTYEQYF,TGTGCCAGCGGGCAGGGGACTACCTACGAGCAGTACTTC
TRBV6-5,TRBJ1-5,.,CASRRTSNQPQHF,TGTGCCAGCAGACGGACAAGTAATCAGCCCCAGCATTTT
TRBV11-3,TRBJ1-1,TRBD1,CASSATPPGQGWAFF,TGTGCCAGCAGCGCGACACCCCCGGGACAGGGATGGGCTTTCTTT
TRBV30,TRBJ1-1,.,CAWSVQDHLTEAFF,TGTGCCTGGAGTGTACAGGATCATCTCACTGAAGCTTTCTTT
TRBV4-3,TRBJ1-2,.,CASSQGGGHNYGYTF,TGCGCCAGCAGCCAAGGGGGGGGTCACAACTATGGCTACACCTTC
TRBV6-4,TRBJ2-7,TRBD2,CASSDSAGGSYEQYF,TGTGCCAGCAGTGACTCAGCGGGAGGCTCCTACGAGCAGTACTTC
TRBV4-2,TRBJ1-4,.,CASSLREGVGEKLFF,TGTGCCAGCAGCCTTCGGGAGGGGGTGGGTGAAAAACTGTTTTTT
TRBV6-1,TRBJ1-1,.,CASRGRVTAEAFF,TGTGCCAGCAGGGGTCGGGTCACCGCTGAAGCTTTCTTT
TRBV2,TRBJ2-1,.,CASSVMQAAGGQFF,TGTGCCAGCAGTGTAATGCAGGCCGCCGGGGGGCAGTTCTTC
TRBV5-1,TRBJ2-3,TRBD1,CASSPETGASTDTQYF,TGCGCCAGCAGCCCGGAGACAGGGGCGAGCACAGATACGCAGTATTTT
TRBV6-5,TRBJ2-7,.,CASSYGRRGNYEQYF,TGTGCCAGCAGTTACGGCCGGCGAGGGAACTACGAGCAGTACTTC
TRBV6-1,TRBJ2-2,.,CASSEAPGSNTGELFF,TGTGCCAGCAGTGAAGCTCCGGGATCCAACACCGGGGAGCTGTTTTTT
TRBV7-9,TRBJ1-1,.,CASTSKRGVEAFF,TGTGCCAGCACATCAAAGCGGGGTGTTGAAGCTTTCTTT
TRBV5-6,TRBJ2-5,TRBD2,CASSLALAGLQETQYF,TGTGCCAGCAGCTTGGCTCTAGCGGGGCTCCAAGAGACCCAGTACTTC
TRBV5-4,TRBJ2-7,.,CASSLGNSEGYEQYF,TGTGCCAGCAGCTTGGGTAATAGCGAAGGCTACGAGCAGTACTTC
TRBV7-3,TRBJ2-3,TRBD1,CASSLLTGRTDTQYF,TGTGCCAGCAGCTTATTGACAGGGAGAACAGATACGCAGTATTTT
TRBV5-8,TRBJ1-4,.,CASSLWNGDNEKLFF,TGTGCCAGCAGCTTGTGGAACGGAGATAATGAAAAACTGTTTTTT
TRBV2,TRBJ1-5,.,CASSEVGRTLGQPQHF,TGTGCCAGCAGTGAAGTGGGTCGGACACTGGGTCAGCCCCAGCATTTT
TRBV27,TRBJ2-2,TRBD2,CASSYQAGGTGELFF,TGTGCCAGCAGTTATCAAGCGGGAGGGACCGGGGAGCTGTTTTTT
TRBV9,TRBJ1-2,.,CASSPTGRDGYTF,TGTGCCAGCAGCCCCACAGGGAGGGATGGCTACACCTTC
TRBV7-9,TRBJ2-7,TRBD1,CASSRGQGVYEQYF,TGTGCCAGCAGCCGGGGACAGGGTGTATACGAGCAGTACTTC
TRBV28,TRBJ1-1,TRBD1,CASSSGGARTEAFF,TGTGCCAGCAGTTCAGGGGGCGCGAGGACTGAAGCTTTCTTT
TRBV19,TRBJ2-7,.,CASSPRAYEQYF,TGTGCCAGTAGTCCCCGCGCCTACGAGCAGTACTTC
TRBV7-3,TRBJ1-1,.,CASSLRGGEAFF,TGTGCCAGCAGCTTACGGGGGGGTGAAGCTTTCTTT
TRBV5-6,TRBJ1-2,.,CASSPMGLGGGDYGYTF,TGTGCCAGCAGCCCGATGGGCCTGGGGGGAGGTGACTATGGCTACACCTTC
TRBV9,TRBJ2-5,TRBD2,CASSVGVAGYETQYF,TGTGCCAGCAGCGTCGGGGTAGCGGGATACGAGACCCAGTACTTC
TRBV6-5,TRBJ1-2,.,CASSYSRGSNYGYTF,TGTGCCAGCAGTTACTCCCGGGGGAGTAACTATGGCTACACCTTC
TRBV29-1,TRBJ2-7,TRBD1,CSVVGTDSYEQYF,TGCAGCGTTGTTGGGACAGACTCCTACGAGCAGTACTTC
TRBV6-5,TRBJ2-7,TRBD1,CASSSGQAWYEQYF,TGTGCCAGCAGTTCGGGACAGGCTTGGTACGAGCAGTACTTC
TRBV19,TRBJ2-3,.,CASSVRRGTDTQYF,TGTGCCAGTAGCGTCCGGAGGGGCACAGATACGCAGTATTTT
TRBV19,TRBJ1-5,.,CASSIPTGGTAQPQHF,TGTGCCAGTAGTATACCTACGGGGGGGACGGCTCAGCCCCAGCATTTT
TRBV5-6,TRBJ2-3,TRBD2,CASSLAASGPTDTQYF,TGTGCCAGCAGCTTGGCGGCTAGCGGGCCCACAGATACGCAGTATTTT
TRBV7-6,TRBJ2-7,TRBD2,CASSGGTSESYEQYF,TGTGCCAGCAGCGGCGGGACTAGCGAATCCTACGAGCAGTACTTC
TRBV4-1,TRBJ2-1,TRBD2,CASSQATGGLQFF,TGCGCCAGCAGCCAAGCCACGGGGGGGTTGCAGTTCTTC
TRBV7-2,TRBJ2-7,.,CASSLAFEGRKYF,TGTGCCAGCAGCTTAGCTTTTGAGGGTCGGAAGTACTTC
TRBV9,TRBJ1-4,TRBD1,CASSAGTGGGTNEKLFF,TGTGCCAGCAGCGCTGGGACAGGGGGGGGGACTAATGAAAAACTGTTTTTT
TRBV27,TRBJ2-7,TRBD2,CASSRFPLAGGYEQYF,TGTGCCAGCAGTCGATTCCCCCTAGCGGGAGGATACGAGCAGTACTTC